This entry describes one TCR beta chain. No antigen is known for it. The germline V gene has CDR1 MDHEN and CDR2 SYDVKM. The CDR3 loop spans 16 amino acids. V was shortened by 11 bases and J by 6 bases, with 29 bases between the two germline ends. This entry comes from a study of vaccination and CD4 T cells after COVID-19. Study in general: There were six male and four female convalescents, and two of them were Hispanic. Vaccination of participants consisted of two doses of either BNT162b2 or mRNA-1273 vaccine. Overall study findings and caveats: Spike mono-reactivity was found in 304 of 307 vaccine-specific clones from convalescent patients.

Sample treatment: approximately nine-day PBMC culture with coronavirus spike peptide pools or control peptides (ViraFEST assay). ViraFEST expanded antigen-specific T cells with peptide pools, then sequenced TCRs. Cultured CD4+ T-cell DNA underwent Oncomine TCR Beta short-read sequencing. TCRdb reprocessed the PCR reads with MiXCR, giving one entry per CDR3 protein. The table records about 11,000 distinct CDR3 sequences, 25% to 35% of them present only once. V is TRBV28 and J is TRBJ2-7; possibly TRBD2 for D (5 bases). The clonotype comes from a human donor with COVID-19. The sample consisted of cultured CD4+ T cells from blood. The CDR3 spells CASKTSGGALLREQYF. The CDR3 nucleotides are TGTGCCTCAAAAACTTCCGGAGGTGCCCTCCTTCGCGAGCAGTACTTC.